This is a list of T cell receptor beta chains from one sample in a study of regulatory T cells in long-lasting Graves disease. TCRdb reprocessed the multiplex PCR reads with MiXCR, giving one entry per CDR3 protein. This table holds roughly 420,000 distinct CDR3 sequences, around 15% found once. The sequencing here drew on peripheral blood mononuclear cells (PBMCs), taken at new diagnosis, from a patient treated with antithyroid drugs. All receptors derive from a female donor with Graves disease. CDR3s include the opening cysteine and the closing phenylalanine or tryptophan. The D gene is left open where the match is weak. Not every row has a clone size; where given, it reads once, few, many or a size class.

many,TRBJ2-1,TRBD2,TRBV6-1,TGTGCCAGCAGCCCACGACTAGCGGGAGAAGGTTATAGGTCCTACAATGAGCAGTTCTTC,CASSPRLAGEGYRSYNEQFF
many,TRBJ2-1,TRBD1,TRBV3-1,TGTGCCAGCAGCCAACCCGGACAGGCGCCGTTCTTC,CASSQPGQAPFF
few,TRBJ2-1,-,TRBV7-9,TGTGCCAGCAGCTTAGTCTCGGCCTACAATGAGCAGTTCTTC,CASSLVSAYNEQFF
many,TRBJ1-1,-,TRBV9,TGTGCCAGCAGCGTAGAGGGAACACCTAACACTGAAGCTTTCTTT,CASSVEGTPNTEAFF
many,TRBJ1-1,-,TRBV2,TGTGCCAGCAGAGGGACACAGAACATGGAAGCTTTCTTT,CASRGTQNMEAFF
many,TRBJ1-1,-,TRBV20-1,TGCAGTGCTCCATCGGGGGGGAGCCCCCCCACTGAAGCTTTCTTT,CSAPSGGSPPTEAFF
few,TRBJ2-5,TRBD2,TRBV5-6,TGTGCCAGCAGCCCAACGAGAGCGGGGAGCGAGACCCAGTACTTC,CASSPTRAGSETQYF
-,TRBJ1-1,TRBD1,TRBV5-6,TGTGCCAGCAGGAGACAGGGGGGCTCGAAAAACACTGAAGCTTTCTTT,CASRRQGGSKNTEAFF
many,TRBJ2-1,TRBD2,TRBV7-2,TGTGCCAGCAGCAATAGCGGGAGGGCTACCAATGAGCAGTTCTTC,CASSNSGRATNEQFF
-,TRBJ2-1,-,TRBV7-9,TGTGCCAGCAGCTTAGTCCTAGCGCGTGTTAGTGAGCAGTTCTTC,CASSLVLARVSEQFF
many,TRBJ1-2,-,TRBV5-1,TGCGCCAGCAGCTTGGGGGGGGAATCCTATGGCTACACCTTC,CASSLGGESYGYTF
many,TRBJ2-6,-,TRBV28,TGTGCCAGCAGATCCAACCAGGGAAGGGGCGCAGTTCCTGGGGCCAACGTCCTGACTTTC,CASRSNQGRGAVPGANVLTF
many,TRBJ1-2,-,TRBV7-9,TGTGCCAGCAGCCCCCTTCCGAGCAACTATGGCTACACCTTC,CASSPLPSNYGYTF
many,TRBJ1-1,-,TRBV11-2,TGTGCCAGCAGCCCGGGACCGACCTGGGAAGCTTTCTTT,CASSPGPTWEAFF
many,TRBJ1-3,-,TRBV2,TGTGCCAGCAGGACGGCAAACTCTGGAAACACCATATATTTT,CASRTANSGNTIYF
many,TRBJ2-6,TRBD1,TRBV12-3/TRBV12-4,TGTGCCAGCAGTGGGACAGGGGCTGGGGCCAACGTCCTGACTTTC,CASSGTGAGANVLTF
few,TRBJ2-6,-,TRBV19,TGTGCCAGTAGTAAAGGGGGAACCGGGGCCAACGTCCTGACTTTC,CASSKGGTGANVLTF
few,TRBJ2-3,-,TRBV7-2,TGTGCCAGCAGCCTCCTTGGATCCACAGATACGCAGTATTTT,CASSLLGSTDTQYF
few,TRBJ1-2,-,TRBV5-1,TGCGCCAGCAGCGTGCAGTCCGGGAACGGCTACACCTTC,CASSVQSGNGYTF
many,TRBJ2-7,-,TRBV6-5,TGTGCCAGCAGTTACCCGGTCGGGACGGGTTCTGCAGGCTCCGAGTACGAGCAGTACTTC,CASSYPVGTGSAGSEYEQYF
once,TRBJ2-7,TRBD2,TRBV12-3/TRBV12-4,TGTGCCAGCAGTTTAAGCCTTGGGGGGGTCTACGAGCAGTACTTC,CASSLSLGGVYEQYF
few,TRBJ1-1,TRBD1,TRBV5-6,TGTGCCAGCAGCGTAGCCGGGACAGTGGGGAAAGCTTTCTTT,CASSVAGTVGKAFF
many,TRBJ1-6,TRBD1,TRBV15,TGTGCCACCAGCAGAGGGTCAGGGGGGAATTCACCCCTCCACTTT,CATSRGSGGNSPLHF
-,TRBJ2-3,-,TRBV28,TGTGCCAGCAGATTGGGGCATAGCACAGATACGCAGTATTTT,CASRLGHSTDTQYF
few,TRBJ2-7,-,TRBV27,TGTGCCAGCAGTTACTCCCCCAGATCCTACGAGCAGTACTTC,CASSYSPRSYEQYF
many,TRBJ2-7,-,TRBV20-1,TGCAGTGCTAGATCGGCGACAGTTATCCCCGGGAACCGCGACTACGAGCAGTACTTC,CSARSATVIPGNRDYEQYF
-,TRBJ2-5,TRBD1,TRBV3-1,TGTGCCAGCAGGGACAGGGGGCTCCAAGAGACCCAGTACTTC,CASRDRGLQETQYF
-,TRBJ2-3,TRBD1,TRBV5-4,TGTGCCAGCAGGGGGCGACAGGGAGCAGATACGCAGTATTTT,CASRGRQGADTQYF
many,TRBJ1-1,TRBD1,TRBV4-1,TGCGCCAGCAGCCAAGGGACAGGAGGAGCTTTCTTT,CASSQGTGGAFF
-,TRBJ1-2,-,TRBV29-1,TGCAGCGTTGAAGATGGTGACCTCGAGGGCTACACCTTC,CSVEDGDLEGYTF
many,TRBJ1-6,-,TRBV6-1,TGTGCCAGCTCCGGGCCTAATTCACCCCTCCACTTT,CASSGPNSPLHF
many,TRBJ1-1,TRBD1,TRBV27,TGTGCCAGCAGAAGGGACAGGACCTCGAACACTGAAGCTTTCTTT,CASRRDRTSNTEAFF
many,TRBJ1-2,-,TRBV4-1,TGTGCCAGCAGCCAAGATCCCAATGTGGCGGGTGGCTACACCTTC,CASSQDPNVAGGYTF
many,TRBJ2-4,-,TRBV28,TGTGCCAGCAGTTTCCTGGGGGAAGCCAAAAACATTCAGTACTTC,CASSFLGEAKNIQYF
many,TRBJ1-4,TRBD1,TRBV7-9,TGTGCCAGCAGCACACGGGACAGGGCAACTAATGAAAAACTGTTTTTT,CASSTRDRATNEKLFF
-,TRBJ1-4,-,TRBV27,TGTGCCAGCAGTCCCATCTACCCACTCGAAAAACTGTTTTTT,CASSPIYPLEKLFF
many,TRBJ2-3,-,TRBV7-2,TGTGCCAGCAGCTTCCTTCTACCCTCCAAGACTAATACGCAGTATTTT,CASSFLLPSKTNTQYF
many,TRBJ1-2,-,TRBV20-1,TGCAGTGTCTTAAAACGGACGGCGGGATATGGCTACACCTTC,CSVLKRTAGYGYTF
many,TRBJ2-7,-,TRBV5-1,TGCGCCAGCAGCTTGCTCCTGGACGGGTACGAGCAGTACTTC,CASSLLLDGYEQYF
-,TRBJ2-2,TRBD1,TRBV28,TGTGCCAGCAGCTCCCCGGGACAGGGATTCACCGGGGAGCTGTTTTTT,CASSSPGQGFTGELFF
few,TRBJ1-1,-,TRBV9,TGTGCCAGCGGCCGCGGGGGGAACACTGAAGCTTTCTTT,CASGRGGNTEAFF
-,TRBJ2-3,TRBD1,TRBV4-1,TGCGCCAGCAGCCAACCGGGACAGGCTGGACATACGCAGTATTTT,CASSQPGQAGHTQYF
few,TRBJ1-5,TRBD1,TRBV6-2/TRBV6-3,TGTGCCAGCAGAGACAGGGGAGGCAATCAGCCCCAGCATTTT,CASRDRGGNQPQHF
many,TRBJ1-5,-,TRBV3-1,TGTGCCAGCAGCGAGGACCCCAATCAGCCCCAGCATTTT,CASSEDPNQPQHF
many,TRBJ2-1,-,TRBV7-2,TGTGCCAGCAGCTCGGACTCAACCTACAATGAGCAGTTCTTC,CASSSDSTYNEQFF
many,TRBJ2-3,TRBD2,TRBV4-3,TGCGCCAGCAGCCAAGCGGGACTAGAAATTGGAACGCAGTATTTT,CASSQAGLEIGTQYF
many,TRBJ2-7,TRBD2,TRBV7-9,TGTGCCAGCAGCCACACACTAGCGGTTAACTACGAGCAGTACTTC,CASSHTLAVNYEQYF
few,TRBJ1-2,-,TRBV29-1,TGCAGCACCCGTTTTGGGGCTGGTGGCTACACCTTC,CSTRFGAGGYTF
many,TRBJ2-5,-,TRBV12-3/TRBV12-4,TGTGCCAGCATGCCCACGGGGCCAGGGGAGACCCAGTACTTC,CASMPTGPGETQYF
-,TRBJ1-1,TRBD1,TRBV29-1,TGCAGCGTTGCCCCCACAGGGGGCACTGAAGCTTTCTTT,CSVAPTGGTEAFF
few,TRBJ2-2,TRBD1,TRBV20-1,TGCAGTGCTAGAGACGCGGGACAGGGTGACACCGGGGAGCTGTTTTTT,CSARDAGQGDTGELFF
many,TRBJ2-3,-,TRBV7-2,TGTGCCAGCAGCCCGCCGGCGCTACTTAGCGGTAGCACAGATACGCAGTATTTT,CASSPPALLSGSTDTQYF
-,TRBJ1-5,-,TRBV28,TGTGCCGGCAGCCCCTTGACGGGTCGGGGCAATCAGCCCCAGCATTTT,CAGSPLTGRGNQPQHF
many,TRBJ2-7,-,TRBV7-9,TGTGCCAGCACTCCCGGGGGCTCCTACGAGCAGTACTTC,CASTPGGSYEQYF
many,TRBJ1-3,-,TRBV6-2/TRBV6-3,TGTGCCAGCAGGGAAATGGCTTACTCTGGAAACACCATATATTTT,CASREMAYSGNTIYF
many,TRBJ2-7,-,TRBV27,TGTGCCAGCAACTCTGGCGCCGAGCAGTACTTC,CASNSGAEQYF
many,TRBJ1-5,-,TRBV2,TGTGCCAGCAGTGACGCGGGCAATCAGCCCCAGCATTTT,CASSDAGNQPQHF
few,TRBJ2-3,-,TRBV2,TGTGCCAGCAGTGAAGCGACAGGCATTGGGACAGATACGCAGTATTTT,CASSEATGIGTDTQYF
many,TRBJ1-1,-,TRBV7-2,TGTGCCAGCAGCAGGGGGGAGGGCAGGGCGTTTGCCTTT,CASSRGEGRAFAF